Detailed here is one T cell receptor beta chain. The antigen is undetermined. The data belong to a study of cytomegalovirus exposure and HLA in healthy donors. CDR1 is SGHTA and CDR2 is FQGNSA in the germline V gene. This CDR3 comprises 14 residues. Between the trimmed V and J ends, which lost 4 bases and 5 bases, there was a span of 12 bases. Study-wide results and caveats: Associated with cytomegalovirus, according to the listing, were 150 to 200 TCR beta chains. Specific recognition of CMV antigens was confirmed in vitro for three chains (all CMV-associated).

The data were produced by immunoSEQ multiplex PCR, yet TCRdb's version contains in-frame clones alone and is incomplete. The repertoire holds about 160,000 clones, with around four fifths as singletons. This receptor was obtained from a man between 25 and 39 years old in good health and CMV-seropositive. The chain joins TRBV7-2 to TRBJ1-3, with D maybe TRBD1 (6 bases). The specimen sequenced was PBMCs. The CDR3 sequence: CASSSNRVRNTIYF. Written as DNA, the CDR3 is TGTGCCAGCAGCTCGAACAGGGTTAGAAACACCATATATTTT.